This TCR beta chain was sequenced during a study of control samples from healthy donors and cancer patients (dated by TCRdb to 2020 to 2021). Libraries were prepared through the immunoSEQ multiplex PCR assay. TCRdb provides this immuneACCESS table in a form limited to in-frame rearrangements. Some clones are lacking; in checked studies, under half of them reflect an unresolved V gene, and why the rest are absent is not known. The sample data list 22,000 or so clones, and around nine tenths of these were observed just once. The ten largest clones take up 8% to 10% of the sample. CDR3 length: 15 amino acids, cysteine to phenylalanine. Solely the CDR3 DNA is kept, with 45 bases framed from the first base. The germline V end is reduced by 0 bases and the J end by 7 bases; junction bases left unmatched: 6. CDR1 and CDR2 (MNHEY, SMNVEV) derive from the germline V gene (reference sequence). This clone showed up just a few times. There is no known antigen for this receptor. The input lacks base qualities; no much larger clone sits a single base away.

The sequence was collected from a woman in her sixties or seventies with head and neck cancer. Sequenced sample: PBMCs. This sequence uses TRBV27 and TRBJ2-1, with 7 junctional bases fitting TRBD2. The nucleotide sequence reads TGTGCCAGCAGTTTATCGACTAGCTTTTATAATGAGCAGTTCTTC. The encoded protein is CASSLSTSFYNEQFF.